These T cell receptor beta chains were read from a single sample in a study of T cells in Graves' hyperthyroidism and ophthalmopathy. MiXCR was run by TCRdb on the multiplex PCR reads, yielding one entry per CDR3 protein. The table shows roughly 500,000 distinct CDR3 sequences, with around a quarter occurring only once. Input material: blood. These receptors all stem from a woman aged 30 to 39 with Graves' ophthalmopathy. The conserved cysteine and the conserved F or W are not part of the CDR3 here. Fields, in order: J gene, D gene, V gene, CDR3 protein. A D gene is named only where the DNA matches it firmly.

J: TRBJ2-2
D: NA
V: TRBV28
CDR3: ASSLATPGELF

J: TRBJ2-3
D: TRBD1
V: TRBV15
CDR3: ATSRDDREDAQY

J: TRBJ1-3
D: NA
V: TRBV6-5
CDR3: ASSHRESGNTIY

J: TRBJ1-2
D: NA
V: TRBV6-5
CDR3: ASRTDNYGYT

J: TRBJ2-5
D: TRBD1
V: TRBV29-1
CDR3: SVDPQGDLAQY

J: TRBJ1-2
D: NA
V: TRBV12-5
CDR3: ASGLGYGYT

J: TRBJ2-6
D: NA
V: TRBV6-1
CDR3: ASSESGGPNVLT

J: TRBJ1-2
D: NA
V: TRBV29-1
CDR3: SVGGQPGYT

J: TRBJ1-2
D: TRBD1
V: TRBV27
CDR3: ASRPTGGGGYT

J: TRBJ2-5
D: NA
V: TRBV2
CDR3: ARRAISRQETQY